Shown below are 2 T cell receptor beta chains from a single sample sequenced in a study of immune cell composition in non-small cell lung cancer. TCRdb keeps only in-frame clones here, not all; method: immunoSEQ multiplex PCR. The sample shows around 3,500 clones, roughly 84% of them seen only once. Normal lung sampling was at least 3 cm from the tumour, as distant as possible. The sample comprised non-adjacent lung tissue. The receptors here all came from a human donor with non-small cell lung cancer.

The chain combines TRBV6-6 with TRBJ1-4, with 7 bases fitting TRBD1. Germline CDR1 and CDR2: MNHNY and SVGAGI (reference sequence). The CDR3 contains 14 residues. With 4 bases clipped from V and 15 bases from J, the junction kept 14 bases outside the gene matches. CDR3 bases: TGTGCCAGCAGTTCCGAGCCAACAGGGGAGGTCGTGTTTTTT. It codes for CASSSEPTGEVVFF.

CDR3 sequence: CASSSGGPGNTIYF. The DNA for the CDR3 is TGTGCCAGCAGTTCAGGGGGCCCTGGAAACACCATATATTTT. V is TRBV28 and J is TRBJ1-3, with TRBD1 matching over 8 bases. Trimming cost V 4 bases and J 2 bases; bases outside gene matches: 1. The CDR3 contains 14 residues. In germline, CDR1 is MDHEN, CDR2 SYDVKM.